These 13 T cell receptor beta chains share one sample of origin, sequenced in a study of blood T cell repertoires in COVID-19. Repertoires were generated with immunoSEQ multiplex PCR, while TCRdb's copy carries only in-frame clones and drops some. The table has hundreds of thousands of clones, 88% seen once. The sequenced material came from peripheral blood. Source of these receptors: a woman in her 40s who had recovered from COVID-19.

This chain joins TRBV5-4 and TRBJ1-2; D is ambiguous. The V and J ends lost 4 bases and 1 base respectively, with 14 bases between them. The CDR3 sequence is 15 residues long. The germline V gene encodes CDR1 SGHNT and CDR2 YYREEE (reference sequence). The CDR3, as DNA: TGTGCCAGCAGCCCGGGCGGAGGGTTTAACTATGGCTACACCTTC. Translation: CASSPGGGFNYGYTF.

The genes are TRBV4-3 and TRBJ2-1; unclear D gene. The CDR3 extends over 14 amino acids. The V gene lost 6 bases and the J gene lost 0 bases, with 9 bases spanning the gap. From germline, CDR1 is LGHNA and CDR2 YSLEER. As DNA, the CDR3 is TGCGCCAGCAGTCTGACACACTCCTACAATGAGCAGTTCTTC. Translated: CASSLTHSYNEQFF.

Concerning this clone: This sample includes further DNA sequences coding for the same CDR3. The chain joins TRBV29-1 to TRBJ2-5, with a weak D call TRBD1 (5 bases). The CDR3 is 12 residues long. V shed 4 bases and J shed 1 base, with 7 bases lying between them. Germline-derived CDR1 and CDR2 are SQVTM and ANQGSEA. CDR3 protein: CSVAQGQETQYF. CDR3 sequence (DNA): TGCAGCGTTGCCCAGGGCCAAGAGACCCAGTACTTC.

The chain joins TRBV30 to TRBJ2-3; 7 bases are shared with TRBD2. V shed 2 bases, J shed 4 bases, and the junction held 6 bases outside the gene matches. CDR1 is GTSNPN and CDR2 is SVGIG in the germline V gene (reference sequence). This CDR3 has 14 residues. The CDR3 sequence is CAWSLGGSADTQYF. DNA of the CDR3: TGTGCCTGGAGTCTCGGCGGGAGTGCAGATACGCAGTATTTT.

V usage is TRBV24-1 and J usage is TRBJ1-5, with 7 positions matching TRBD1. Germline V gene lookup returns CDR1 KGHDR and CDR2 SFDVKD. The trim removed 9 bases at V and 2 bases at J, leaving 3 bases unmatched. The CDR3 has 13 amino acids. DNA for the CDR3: TGTGCCACCTCGGACAGGCGCAATCAGCCCCAGCATTTT. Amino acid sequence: CATSDRRNQPQHF.

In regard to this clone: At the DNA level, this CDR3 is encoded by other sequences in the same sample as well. CDR3 in DNA: TGTGCCAGCTCACCAGGGGGGGAAGAGACCCAGTACTTC. Amino acid sequence: CASSPGGEETQYF. The chain has TRBV18 and TRBJ2-5, with 7 bases lining up with TRBD2. The V gene end was trimmed by 2 bases and the J gene end by 3 bases; junction bases not matched to a gene: 0. Germline CDR1 KGHSH, CDR2 LQKENI. The CDR3 has 13 amino acids.

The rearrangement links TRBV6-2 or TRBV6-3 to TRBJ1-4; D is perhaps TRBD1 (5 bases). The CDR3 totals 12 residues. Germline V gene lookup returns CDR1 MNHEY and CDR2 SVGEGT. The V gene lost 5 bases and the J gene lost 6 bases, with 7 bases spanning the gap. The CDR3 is CASSGGDEKLFF. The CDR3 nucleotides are TGTGCCAGCAGTGGGGGGGATGAAAAACTGTTTTTT.

The CDR3 DNA follows: TGCAGTGCTACTGACCAAGGGGTCACCGGGGAGCTGTTTTTT. This codes for CSATDQGVTGELFF. The chain links TRBV20-1 to TRBJ2-2, with a possible D match to TRBD1 (5 bases). Trimming took 4 bases from V and 4 from J, leaving 13 bases between them. The CDR3 totals 14 residues. CDR1 is DFQATT, CDR2 SNEGSKA, per germline (reference sequence).

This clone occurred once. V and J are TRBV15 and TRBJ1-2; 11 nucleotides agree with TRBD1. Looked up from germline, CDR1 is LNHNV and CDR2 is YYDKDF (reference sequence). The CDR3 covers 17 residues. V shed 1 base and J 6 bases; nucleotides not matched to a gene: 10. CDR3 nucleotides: TGTGCCACCAGCAGAGGGCTGGGACAGGGGGACGGTCATGGCTACACCTTC. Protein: CATSRGLGQGDGHGYTF. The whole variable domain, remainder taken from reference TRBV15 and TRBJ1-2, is DAMVIQNPRYQVTQFGKPVTLSCSQTLNHNVMYWYQQKSSQAPKLLFHYYDKDFNNEADTPDNFQSRRPNTSFCFLDIRSPGLGDTAMYLCATSRGLGQGDGHGYTFGSGTRLTVV.

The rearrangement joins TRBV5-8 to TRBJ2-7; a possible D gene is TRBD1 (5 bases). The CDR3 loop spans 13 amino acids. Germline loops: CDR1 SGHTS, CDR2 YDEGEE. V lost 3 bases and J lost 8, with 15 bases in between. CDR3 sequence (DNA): TGTGCCAGCAGCTCCCCTGGGGCGGCGAAGCAGTACGTC. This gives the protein CASSSPGAAKQYV.

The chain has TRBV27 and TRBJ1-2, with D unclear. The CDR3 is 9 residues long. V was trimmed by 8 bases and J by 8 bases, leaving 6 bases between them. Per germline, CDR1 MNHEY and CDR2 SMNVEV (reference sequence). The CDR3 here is CASPGGYTF. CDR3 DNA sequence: TGTGCCAGCCCGGGGGGCTACACCTTC.

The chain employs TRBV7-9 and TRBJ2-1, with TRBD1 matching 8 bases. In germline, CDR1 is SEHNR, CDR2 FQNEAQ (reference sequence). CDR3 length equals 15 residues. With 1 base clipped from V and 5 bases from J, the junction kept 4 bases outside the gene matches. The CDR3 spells CASSLGGQANNEQFF. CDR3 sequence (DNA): TGTGCCAGCAGCTTAGGGGGACAGGCGAACAATGAGCAGTTCTTC.

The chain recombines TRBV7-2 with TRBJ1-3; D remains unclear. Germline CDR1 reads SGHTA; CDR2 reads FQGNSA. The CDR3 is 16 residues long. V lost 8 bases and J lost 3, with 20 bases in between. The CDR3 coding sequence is TGTGCCAGCGCCATCACCGCGGCTAGCGGTGGAAACACCATATATTTT. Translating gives CASAITAASGGNTIYF. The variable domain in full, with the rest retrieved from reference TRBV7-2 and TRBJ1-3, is GAGVSQSPSNKVTEKGKDVELRCDPISGHTALYWYRQSLGQGLEFLIYFQGNSAPDKSGLPSDRFSAERTGGSVSTLTIQRTQQEDSAVYLCASAITAASGGNTIYFGEGSWLTVV.